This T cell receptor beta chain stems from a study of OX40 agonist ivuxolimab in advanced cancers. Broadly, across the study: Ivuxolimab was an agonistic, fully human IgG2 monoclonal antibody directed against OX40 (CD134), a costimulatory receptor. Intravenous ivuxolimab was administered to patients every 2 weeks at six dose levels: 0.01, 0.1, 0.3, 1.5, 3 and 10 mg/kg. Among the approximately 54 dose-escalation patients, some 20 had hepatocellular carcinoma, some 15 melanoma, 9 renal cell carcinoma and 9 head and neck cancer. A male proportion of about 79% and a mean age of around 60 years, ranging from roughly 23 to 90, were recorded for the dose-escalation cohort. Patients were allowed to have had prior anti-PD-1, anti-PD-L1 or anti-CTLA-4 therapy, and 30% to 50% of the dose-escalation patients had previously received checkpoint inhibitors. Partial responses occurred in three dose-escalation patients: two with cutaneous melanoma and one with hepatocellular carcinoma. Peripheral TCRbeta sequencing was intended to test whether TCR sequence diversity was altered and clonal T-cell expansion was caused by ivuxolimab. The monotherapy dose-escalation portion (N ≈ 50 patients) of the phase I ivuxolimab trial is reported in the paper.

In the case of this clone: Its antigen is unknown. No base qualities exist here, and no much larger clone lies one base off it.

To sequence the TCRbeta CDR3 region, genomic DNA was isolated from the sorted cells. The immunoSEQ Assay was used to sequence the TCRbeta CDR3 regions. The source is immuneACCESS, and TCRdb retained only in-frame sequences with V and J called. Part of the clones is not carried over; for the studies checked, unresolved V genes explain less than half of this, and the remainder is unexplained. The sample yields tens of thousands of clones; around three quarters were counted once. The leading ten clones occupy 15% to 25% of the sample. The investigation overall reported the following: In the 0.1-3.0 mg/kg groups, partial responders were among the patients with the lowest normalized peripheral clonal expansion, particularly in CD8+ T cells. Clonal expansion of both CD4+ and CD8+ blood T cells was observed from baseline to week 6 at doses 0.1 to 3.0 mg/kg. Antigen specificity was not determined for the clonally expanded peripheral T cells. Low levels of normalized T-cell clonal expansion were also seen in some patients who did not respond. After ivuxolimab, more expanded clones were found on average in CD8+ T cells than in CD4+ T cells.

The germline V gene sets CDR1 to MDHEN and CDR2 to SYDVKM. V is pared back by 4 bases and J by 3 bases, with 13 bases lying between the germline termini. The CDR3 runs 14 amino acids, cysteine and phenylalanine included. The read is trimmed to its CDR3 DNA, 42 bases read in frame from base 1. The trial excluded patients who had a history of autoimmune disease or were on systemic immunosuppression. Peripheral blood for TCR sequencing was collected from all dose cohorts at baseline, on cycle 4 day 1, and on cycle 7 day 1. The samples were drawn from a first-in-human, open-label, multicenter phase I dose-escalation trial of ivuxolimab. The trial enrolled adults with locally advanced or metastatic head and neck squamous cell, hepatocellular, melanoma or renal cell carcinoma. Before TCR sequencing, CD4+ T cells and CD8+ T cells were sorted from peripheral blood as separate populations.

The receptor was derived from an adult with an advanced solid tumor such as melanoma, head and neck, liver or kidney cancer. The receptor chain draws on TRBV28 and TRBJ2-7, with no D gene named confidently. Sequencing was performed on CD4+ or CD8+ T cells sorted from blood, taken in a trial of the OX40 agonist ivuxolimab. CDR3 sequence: CASSSPGGGYEQYF. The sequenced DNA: TGTGCCAGCAGTTCCCCAGGTGGTGGCTACGAGCAGTACTTC. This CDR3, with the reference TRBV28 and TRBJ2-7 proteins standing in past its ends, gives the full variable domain DVKVTQSSRYLVKRTGEKVFLECVQDMDHENMFWYRQDPGLGLRLIYFSYDVKMKEKGDIPEGYSVSREKKERFSLILESASTNQTSMYLCASSSPGGGYEQYFGPGTRLTVT.